Below are 30 T cell receptor beta chains sequenced from a single sample in a study of siplizumab effects on memory and regulatory T cells. Assay: immunoSEQ multiplex PCR; the TCRdb copy retains only in-frame clones and omits some. The repertoire holds tens of thousands of clones, with approximately 93% as singletons. Material: CD8+ T cells sorted from blood. These receptors all come from a human donor in good health.

The chain couples TRBV28 to TRBJ1-2; D is possibly TRBD1 (5 bases). The CDR3 consists of 12 residues. Trimming stripped 7 bases from V and 4 bases from J, with 10 bases between. Looked up from germline, CDR1 is MDHEN and CDR2 is SYDVKM. DNA for the CDR3: TGTGCCAGCAATCAGGGTGGCTATGGCTACACCTTC. Translated, it gives CASNQGGYGYTF.

The CDR3 sequence is CASSEYGGGTGELFF. The DNA for the CDR3 is TGTGCCAGCAGTGAATACGGGGGTGGCACCGGGGAGCTGTTTTTT. This chain connects TRBV2 to TRBJ2-2; D perhaps matches TRBD2 (6 bases). The CDR3 has 15 amino acids. Germline V gene sequence: CDR1 SNHLY, CDR2 FYNNEI. V was clipped by 2 bases and J by 4 bases, with 11 bases between them.

The chain has TRBV6-4 and TRBJ2-1; 12 nucleotides agree with TRBD2. Trimming at V came to 2 bases and at J to 6 bases, leaving 5 bases not matched to a gene. CDR1 and CDR2 (germline): MRHNA, SNTAGT. The CDR3 loop spans 16 amino acids. The CDR3 protein is CASSDVLAGGLNEQFF. The CDR3 DNA is TGTGCCAGCAGTGACGTCCTAGCGGGAGGGCTCAATGAGCAGTTCTTC.

The chain links TRBV19 to TRBJ2-3, with D uncertain. This CDR3 comprises 15 residues. Germline V gene sequence: CDR1 LNHDA, CDR2 SQIVND (reference sequence). Trimming took 1 base from V and 0 from J, leaving 8 bases between them. DNA for the CDR3: TGTGCCAGTAGTATAGCGGAAACTAGCACAGATACGCAGTATTTT. This gives the protein CASSIAETSTDTQYF.

The genes are TRBV5-1 and TRBJ2-7, with 10 nucleotides matching TRBD1. In germline, CDR1 is SGHRS, CDR2 YFSETQ. This CDR3 spans 15 amino acids. V shed 2 bases, J shed 5 bases, and the junction held 7 bases outside the gene matches. The DNA for the CDR3 is TGCGCCAGCAGCTTAACCGGGACAGGGGTCAACGAGCAGTACTTC. This codes for CASSLTGTGVNEQYF. Supplemented by reference TRBV5-1 and TRBJ2-7, the full variable domain reads KAGVTQTPRYLIKTRGQQVTLSCSPISGHRSVSWYQQTPGQGLQFLFEYFSETQRNKGNFPGRFSGRQFSNSRSEMNVSTLELGDSALYLCASSLTGTGVNEQYFGPGTRLTVT.

This chain joins TRBV5-8 and TRBJ2-7; 7 bases match TRBD1. CDR1 is SGHTS and CDR2 is YDEGEE in the germline V gene. The length of the CDR3 is 14 residues. V trimming: 4 bases; J trimming: 4 bases; junction bases outside the gene matches: 8. This CDR3 reads CASSLERGQYEQYF. CDR3 nucleotide sequence: TGTGCCAGCAGCCTAGAGAGGGGGCAATACGAGCAGTACTTC.

The J gene is TRBJ2-4, the V gene TRBV28; perhaps TRBD1 as D (5 bases). Germline CDR1 reads MDHEN; CDR2 reads SYDVKM. V was trimmed by 2 bases and J by 8 bases, leaving 10 bases between them. The CDR3 is 13 residues long. This CDR3 reads CASSLRGQDIQYF. CDR3 coding DNA: TGTGCCAGCAGTTTAAGGGGTCAGGACATTCAGTACTTC. The full variable domain, completed using reference TRBV28 and TRBJ2-4, is DVKVTQSSRYLVKRTGEKVFLECVQDMDHENMFWYRQDPGLGLRLIYFSYDVKMKEKGDIPEGYSVSREKKERFSLILESASTNQTSMYLCASSLRGQDIQYFGAGTRLSVL.

CDR3 sequence: CASSAADPTATDTQYF. In nucleotides, the CDR3 is TGTGCCAGCAGCGCTGCCGACCCAACCGCCACAGATACGCAGTATTTT. This chain uses TRBV7-3 with TRBJ2-3; D uncertain. V lost 5 bases, J lost 2 bases, and 17 bases lay in between. Germline CDR1 and CDR2: SGHTA and FQGTGA. The CDR3 is 16 residues long. The full variable domain, in which reference TRBV7-3 and TRBJ2-3 provide the parts outside the CDR3, is GAGVSQTPSNKVTEKGKYVELRCDPISGHTALYWYRQSLGQGPEFLIYFQGTGAADDSGLPNDRFFAVRPEGSVSTLKIQRTERGDSAVYLCASSAADPTATDTQYFGPGTRLTVL.

This clone was detected once. The chain recombines TRBV30 with TRBJ1-2; 10 positions agree with TRBD1. Germline V CDR1 and CDR2: GTSNPN, SVGIG (reference sequence). This CDR3 spans 16 amino acids. Trimming at V came to 3 bases and at J to 4 bases, leaving 11 bases not matched to a gene. In DNA, the CDR3 is TGTGCCTGGAGCGGGCGGGACAGGGGTTGGGGCTATGGCTACACCTTC. This codes for CAWSGRDRGWGYGYTF.

This sequence joins TRBV7-2 and TRBJ1-3; no clear D gene. The V end lost 1 base, the J end lost 0 bases, and 4 bases lay between the germline ends. There are 14 residues in the CDR3. From germline, CDR1 is SGHTA and CDR2 FQGNSA. CDR3 region: CASSLGTSGNTIYF. The CDR3 coding sequence is TGTGCCAGCAGCTTAGGGACCTCTGGAAACACCATATATTTT.

This chain connects TRBV13 to TRBJ2-7; D perhaps matches TRBD1 (5 bases). V lost 3 bases to trimming and J lost 5 bases, with 17 bases between them. Germline-derived CDR1 and CDR2 are PRHDT and FYEKMQ (reference sequence). CDR3 length: 15 residues. DNA of the CDR3: TGTGCCAGCAGCTTGGGCAGGGATGGAGTCAACGAGCAGTACTTC. As protein: CASSLGRDGVNEQYF. The full variable domain, rest sourced from reference TRBV13 and TRBJ2-7, is AAGVIQSPRHLIKEKRETATLKCYPIPRHDTVYWYQQGPGQDPQFLISFYEKMQSDKGSIPDRFSAQQFSDYHSELNMSSLELGDSALYFCASSLGRDGVNEQYFGPGTRLTVT.

The chain carries TRBV6-5 and TRBJ1-5, with a possible D match to TRBD1 (6 bases). Between the trimmed V and J ends, which lost 5 bases and 6 bases, there was a span of 17 bases. Germline CDR1 MNHEY, CDR2 SVGAGI. The CDR3 runs 15 residues. DNA of the CDR3: TGTGCCAGCAGTCAATACCGGGGGGGGGCTCAGCCCCAGCATTTT. It codes for CASSQYRGGAQPQHF.

The V gene is TRBV4-2, the J gene TRBJ2-6; D may correspond to TRBD1 or TRBD2 (5 bases each). The ends were cut back, 3 bases at V and 2 bases at J, with 5 bases in the middle. The CDR3 totals 14 residues. The germline V gene encodes CDR1 LGHNA and CDR2 YNFKEQ. DNA of the CDR3: TGTGCCAGCAGCCAGGGACCTGGGGCCAACGTCCTGACTTTC. Its translation: CASSQGPGANVLTF.

The V gene is TRBV10-1, the J gene TRBJ1-1; TRBD1 might be the D (5 bases). The germline CDR1 and CDR2 sequences are WNHNN and SYGVQD (reference sequence). The V end lost 5 bases, the J end lost 0 bases, and 19 bases lay between the germline ends. This CDR3 region has 17 residues. The CDR3 coding sequence is TGCGCCAGCAGTCCCTCGGCGATTGGGGACCTGAACACTGAAGCTTTCTTT. Translation gives CASSPSAIGDLNTEAFF.

The chain carries TRBV27 and TRBJ1-1; D unresolved. Deletions cut 5 bases from V and 8 bases from J, with 18 bases between. Germline V lookup: CDR1 MNHEY, CDR2 SMNVEV (reference sequence). This CDR3 region has 14 residues. The CDR3 loop reads CASSAYPSTREAFF. CDR3 nucleotide sequence: TGTGCCAGCAGTGCCTACCCGTCTACGAGGGAAGCTTTCTTT.

The DNA of the CDR3 is TGTGCCAGGAAATCCGGGACGGAGACCGAAAAACTGTTTTTT. Protein sequence: CARKSGTETEKLFF. This rearrangement joins TRBV21-1 to TRBJ1-4. TRBV21-1 is a pseudogene locus. CDR3 length equals 14 residues.

The genes are TRBV5-1 and TRBJ2-1; no reliable D call. The germline V gene encodes CDR1 SGHRS and CDR2 YFSETQ. The CDR3 sequence is 13 residues long. Trimming pared 0 bases from V and 5 bases from J, leaving 6 bases between. CDR3 nucleotides: TGCGCCAGCAGCTTGGTATCGCACAATGAGCAGTTCTTC. Protein: CASSLVSHNEQFF.

The V gene is TRBV18, the J gene TRBJ1-1, with D maybe TRBD1 (6 bases). Trimming took off 3 bases at V and 1 base at J, with 9 bases between the two ends. This CDR3 spans 14 amino acids. Germline CDR1 and CDR2: KGHSH and LQKENI. This CDR3 reads CASSPLDRNTEAFF. The CDR3 DNA reads TGTGCCAGCTCACCGTTGGACAGGAACACTGAAGCTTTCTTT.

The chain is built from TRBV6-6 and TRBJ1-1, with 7 bases aligning to TRBD1. Looked up from germline, CDR1 is MNHNY and CDR2 is SVGAGI (reference sequence). Trimming took 7 bases from V and 6 from J; bases not matched to a gene: 14. CDR3 length equals 15 residues. CDR3 nucleotides: TGTGCCAGCAAACATACAACAGGGGTTGACGCTGAAGCTTTCTTT. Translating gives CASKHTTGVDAEAFF.

The chain recombines TRBV27 with TRBJ2-3; the D is unclear. Trimming removed 6 bases from V and 0 bases from J, with 10 bases in between. The CDR3 spans 14 residues. Germline-derived CDR1 and CDR2 are MNHEY and SMNVEV (reference sequence). The chain's CDR3 is CASRSHGSTDTQYF. In nucleotides, the CDR3 is TGTGCCAGCAGATCGCACGGCAGCACAGATACGCAGTATTTT.

The V call is TRBV5-8, the J call TRBJ2-1; 13 bases are a match to TRBD2. V was clipped by 1 base and J by 10 bases; unmatched bases: 5. Germline V gives CDR1 SGHTS, CDR2 YDEGEE. This CDR3 has 15 amino acids. The CDR3 bases are TGTGCCAGCAGCTTGAGACTAGCGGGGGGCGGGGAGCAGTTCTTC. It translates to CASSLRLAGGGEQFF.

In DNA, the CDR3 is TGTGCCAGCAGCGTAGGGACAGGGTGGACCCAAGAGACCCAGTACTTC. It translates to CASSVGTGWTQETQYF. The chain carries TRBV9 and TRBJ2-5; TRBD1 matches at 8 bases. Trimming at V came to 0 bases and at J to 1 base, leaving 5 bases not matched to a gene. Germline CDR1 reads SGDLS; CDR2 reads YYNGEE. CDR3 length equals 16 residues.

The chain carries TRBV15 and TRBJ2-2; D is unresolved. CDR3 length: 11 residues. Germline V CDR1 and CDR2: LNHNV, YYDKDF (reference sequence). V lost 7 bases and J 6 bases, leaving 6 bases between the germline ends. The CDR3: CATKGAGELFF. CDR3 bases: TGTGCCACCAAAGGAGCCGGGGAGCTGTTTTTT.

This clone was detected once. V gene TRBV25-1 combines with J gene TRBJ1-1; D perhaps matches TRBD1 (5 bases). With 1 base removed from V and 1 base from J, the gap between germline ends came to 10 bases. The CDR3 is 15 amino acids. Germline-derived CDR1 and CDR2 are MGHDK and SYGVNS. In DNA, the CDR3 is TGTGCCAGCAGTGAATTGATGGGGCAGAACACTGAAGCTTTCTTT. The encoded protein is CASSELMGQNTEAFF.

The chain recombines TRBV29-1 with TRBJ1-1; D perhaps matches TRBD1 (6 bases). The CDR3 has 11 amino acids. Looked up from germline, CDR1 is SQVTM and CDR2 is ANQGSEA. V was cut by 7 bases and J by 7 bases, with 13 bases left in between. The DNA of the CDR3 is TGCAGCGGATATATGGACAGTGAAGCTTTCTTT. It yields the protein CSGYMDSEAFF.

The genes are TRBV28 and TRBJ1-2; the D is unclear. CDR3 size: 14 residues. Trimming shortened V by 4 bases and J by 0 bases, and 9 bases separated the two germline ends. Germline values: CDR1 MDHEN, CDR2 SYDVKM. The chain's CDR3 is CASSSPGANYGYTF. The DNA of the CDR3 is TGTGCCAGCAGTTCGCCCGGGGCTAACTATGGCTACACCTTC.

The rearrangement links TRBV6-1 to TRBJ1-6; 8 bases align to TRBD1. The V gene's germline CDR1 is MNHNS and CDR2 SASEGT. The CDR3 has 13 residues. V gave up 7 bases and J gave up 6 bases; unmatched junction bases: 2. CDR3 sequence (DNA): TGTGCCAGCACGGACAGGGCTAATTCACCCCTCCACTTT. Translated: CASTDRANSPLHF.

This sequence joins TRBV5-6 and TRBJ1-2, with a tentative D call TRBD1 (5 bases). The CDR3 consists of 14 residues. Trimming took 2 bases from V and 8 from J, leaving 16 bases between them. Germline CDR1 and CDR2: SGHDT and YYEEEE. The CDR3 here is CASSFPTGTNGYTF. The CDR3 DNA is TGTGCCAGCAGCTTCCCAACAGGTACGAACGGCTACACCTTC.

This clone is a singleton in its sample. This chain joins TRBV2 and TRBJ1-6; D is unresolved. Trimming shortened V by 2 bases and J by 2 bases, and 10 bases separated the two germline ends. Germline lookup yields CDR1 SNHLY and CDR2 FYNNEI. This CDR3 spans 16 amino acids. The DNA of the CDR3 is TGTGCCAGCAGTGAAAGGTCGGGGACCTATAATTCACCCCTCCACTTT. This translates into CASSERSGTYNSPLHF.

A few counts support this clone. The chain recombines TRBV30 with TRBJ1-2, with D unclear. Germline V gives CDR1 GTSNPN, CDR2 SVGIG (reference sequence). This CDR3 comprises 18 residues. V dropped 0 bases and J dropped 3 bases, with 23 bases sitting between them. CDR3 DNA: TGTGCCTGGAGTGTAAGGGATAACCCCCCAAGTCAGCACTATGGCTACACCTTC. It is translated as CAWSVRDNPPSQHYGYTF.